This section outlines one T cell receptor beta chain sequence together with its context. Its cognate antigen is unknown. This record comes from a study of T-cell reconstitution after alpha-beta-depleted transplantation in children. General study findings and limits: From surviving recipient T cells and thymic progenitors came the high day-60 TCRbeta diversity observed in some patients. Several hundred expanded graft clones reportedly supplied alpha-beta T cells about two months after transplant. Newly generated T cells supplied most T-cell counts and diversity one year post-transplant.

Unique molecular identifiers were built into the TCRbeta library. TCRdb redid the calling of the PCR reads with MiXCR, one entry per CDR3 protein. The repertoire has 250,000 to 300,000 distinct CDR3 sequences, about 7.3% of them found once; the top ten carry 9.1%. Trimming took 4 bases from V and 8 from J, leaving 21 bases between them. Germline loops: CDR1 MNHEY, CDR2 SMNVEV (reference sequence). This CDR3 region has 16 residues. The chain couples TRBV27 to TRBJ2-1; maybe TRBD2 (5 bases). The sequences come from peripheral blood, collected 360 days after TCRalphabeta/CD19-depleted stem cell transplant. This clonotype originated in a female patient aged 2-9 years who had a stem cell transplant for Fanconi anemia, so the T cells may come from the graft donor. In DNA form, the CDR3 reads TGTGCCAGCAGTTCAAGGCCCCTTGATTGGGGAGATGAGCAGTTCTTC. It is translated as CASSSRPLDWGDEQFF.